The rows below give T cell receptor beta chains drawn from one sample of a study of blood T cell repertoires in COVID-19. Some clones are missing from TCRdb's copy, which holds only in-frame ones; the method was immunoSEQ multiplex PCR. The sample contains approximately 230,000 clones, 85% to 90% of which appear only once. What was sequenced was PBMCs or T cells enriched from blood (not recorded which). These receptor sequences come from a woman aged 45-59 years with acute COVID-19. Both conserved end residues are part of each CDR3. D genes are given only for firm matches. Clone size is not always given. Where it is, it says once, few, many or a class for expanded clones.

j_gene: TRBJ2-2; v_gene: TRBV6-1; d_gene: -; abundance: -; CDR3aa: CASSELTTNTGELFF; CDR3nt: TGTGCCAGCAGTGAACTGACAACGAACACCGGGGAGCTGTTTTTT
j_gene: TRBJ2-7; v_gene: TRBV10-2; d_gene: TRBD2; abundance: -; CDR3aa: CASSESMAGAVSYEQYF; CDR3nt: TGCGCCAGCAGTGAGTCGATGGCGGGAGCGGTGTCCTACGAGCAGTACTTC
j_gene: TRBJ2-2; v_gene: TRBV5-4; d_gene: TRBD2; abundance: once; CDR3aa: CASSLGTGGGTGELFF; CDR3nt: TGTGCCAGCAGCTTGGGGACGGGAGGGGGCACCGGGGAGCTGTTTTTT
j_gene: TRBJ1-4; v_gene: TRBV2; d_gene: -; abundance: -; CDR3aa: CAIQGSGGKLFF; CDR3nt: TGTGCCATACAAGGGTCGGGGGGAAAACTGTTTTTT
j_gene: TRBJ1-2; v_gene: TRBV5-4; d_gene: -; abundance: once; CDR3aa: CASSLVGGDNYGYTF; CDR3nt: TGTGCCAGCAGCTTGGTGGGGGGGGATAACTATGGCTACACCTTC
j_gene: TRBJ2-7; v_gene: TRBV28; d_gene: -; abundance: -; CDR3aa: CASSSTMETYEQYF; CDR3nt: TGTGCCAGCAGTTCCACCATGGAGACCTACGAGCAGTACTTC
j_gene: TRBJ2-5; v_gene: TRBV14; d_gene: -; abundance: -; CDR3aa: CASSQDPRLGAAGETQYF; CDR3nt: TGTGCCAGCAGCCAAGATCCTAGATTGGGGGCGGCCGGAGAGACCCAGTACTTC
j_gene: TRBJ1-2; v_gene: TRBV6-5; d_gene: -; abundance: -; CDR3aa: CASSKQAYGYTF; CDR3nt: TGTGCCAGCAGTAAACAGGCCTATGGCTACACCTTC
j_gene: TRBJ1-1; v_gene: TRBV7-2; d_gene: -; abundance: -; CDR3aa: CASSLGQNTEAFF; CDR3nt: TGTGCCAGCAGCTTGGGCCAGAACACTGAAGCTTTCTTT
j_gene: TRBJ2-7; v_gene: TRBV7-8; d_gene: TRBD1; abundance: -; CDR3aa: CASSAVTGAYEQYF; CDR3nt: TGTGCCAGCAGCGCGGTGACAGGGGCCTACGAGCAGTACTTC
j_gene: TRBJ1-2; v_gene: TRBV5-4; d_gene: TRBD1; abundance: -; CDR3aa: CASSGDRELDGYTF; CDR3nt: TGTGCCAGCAGCGGAGACAGGGAACTTGATGGCTACACCTTC
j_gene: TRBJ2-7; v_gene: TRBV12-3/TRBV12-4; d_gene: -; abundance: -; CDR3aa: CASSLTRYEQYF; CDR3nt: TGTGCCAGCAGTTTAACTCGGTACGAGCAGTACTTC
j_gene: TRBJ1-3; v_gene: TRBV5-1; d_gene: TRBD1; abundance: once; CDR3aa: CASSFGAGGYSGNTIYF; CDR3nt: TGCGCCAGCAGCTTTGGGGCAGGGGGCTACTCTGGAAACACCATATATTTT
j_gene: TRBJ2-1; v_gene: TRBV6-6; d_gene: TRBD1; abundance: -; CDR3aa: CASSRDRDYNEQFF; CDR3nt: TGTGCCAGCAGTCGGGACAGAGACTACAATGAGCAGTTCTTC
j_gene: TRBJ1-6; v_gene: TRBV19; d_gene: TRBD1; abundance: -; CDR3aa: CASSNTGDSPLHF; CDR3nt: TGTGCCAGTAGTAATACAGGGGATTCACCCCTCCACTTT